This T cell receptor beta chain was sequenced during a study of T cell responses to AZD1222 COVID-19 vaccine. Regarding the study as a whole: The span of vaccine-associated CD4 TCRs extended across spike, with dominance at 160-218 and 743-854.

CDR1 MGHDK and CDR2 SYGVNS come from the germline V gene. The CDR3 runs to 12 residues. V lost 5 bases, J lost 6 bases, and 8 bases lay in between. This clone was counted once. Its antigen is unidentified. Method: immunoSEQ multiplex PCR; TCRdb's copy keeps in-frame clones and lacks some. The table lists about 180,000 clones, over 90% of them singletons. This clonotype was obtained from an adult who received the AZD1222 COVID-19 vaccine. V and J are TRBV25-1 and TRBJ1-5; D is perhaps TRBD1 (6 bases). Here the sequenced sample was peripheral blood, taken 28 days after the second AZD1222 dose. CDR3 loop: CASSWGAQPQHF. The CDR3 DNA sequence: TGTGCCAGCAGTTGGGGGGCTCAGCCCCAGCATTTT.